Shown below are 9 T cell receptor beta chains from a single sample sequenced in a study of identical twins. TCRdb reprocessed the 5' RACE reads via MiXCR and lists one record per CDR3 protein. Here the sample spans 350,000 or so distinct CDR3 sequences, 10% to 15% being singletons. This sample also belongs to another study, concerning yellow fever vaccine responses in identical twins.

The material sequenced was CD8+ T cells sorted from blood. Receptors originate from a woman aged 18-29 years in good health.

This clonotype was recorded a few times. The CDR3 spells CSARAEETQYF. In nucleotides, the CDR3 is TGCAGTGCTAGAGCTGAAGAGACCCAGTACTTC. The chain joins TRBV20-1 to TRBJ2-5, with no clear D. Looked up from germline, CDR1 is DFQATT and CDR2 is SNEGSKA (reference sequence). The CDR3 extends over 11 amino acids. V was trimmed by 1 base and J by 3 bases, leaving 3 bases between them.

The sample holds a few counts of this clonotype. The chain is built from TRBV20-1 and TRBJ2-2; D is undetermined. The CDR3 loop spans 13 amino acids. The germline V gene has CDR1 DFQATT and CDR2 SNEGSKA (reference sequence). Trimming removed 4 bases at V and 1 base at J, with 7 bases between. The CDR3 coding sequence is TGCAGTGCTAACGGCCAGAACACCGGGGAGCTGTTTTTT. It encodes CSANGQNTGELFF.

This clonotype was detected a few times. The chain uses TRBV7-9 and TRBJ1-2, with D possibly being TRBD1 (5 bases). V was cut by 4 bases and J by 5 bases, with 17 bases left in between. The CDR3 covers 15 residues. The germline CDR1 and CDR2 sequences are SEHNR and FQNEAQ (reference sequence). This CDR3 reads CASSYPDGTRYGYTF. CDR3 DNA sequence: TGTGCCAGCAGCTACCCGGATGGGACTCGGTATGGCTACACCTTC.

This clonotype was seen a handful of times. This chain connects TRBV12-3 or TRBV12-4 to TRBJ1-2; a possible D gene is TRBD1 (6 bases). The V and J ends lost 4 bases and 5 bases respectively, with 14 bases between them. This CDR3 has 14 amino acids. CDR3 residues: CASSSLGGGYGYTF. CDR3 nucleotides: TGTGCCAGCAGTTCTTTAGGGGGTGGGTATGGCTACACCTTC.

This clonotype was counted only a few times. The J gene is TRBJ2-7, the V gene TRBV5-6; the match to TRBD2 covers 10 bases. This CDR3 is built from 15 residues. Germline trimming cut 6 bases from V and 1 base from J; bases unmatched to any gene: 7. Germline V gene sequence: CDR1 SGHDT, CDR2 YYEEEE. This CDR3 is CASNGGLASSYEQYF. In nucleotides, the CDR3 is TGTGCCAGCAACGGGGGACTAGCGAGTTCCTACGAGCAGTACTTC.

This clonotype was counted between two and nine times. The chain employs TRBV6-2 or TRBV6-3 and TRBJ1-1, with TRBD1 identical over 9 bases. CDR1 and CDR2 (germline): MNHEY, SVGEGT. Germline trimming cut 5 bases from V and 2 bases from J; bases unmatched to any gene: 12. The CDR3 loop spans 17 amino acids. CDR3 sequence: CASSLTGGQRHNTEAFF. Here the CDR3 DNA reads TGTGCCAGCAGTCTGACAGGGGGGCAGCGTCACAACACTGAAGCTTTCTTT.

This clonotype was seen only a few times. The CDR3 bases are TGTGCCAGCAGCTTAGCACAGGGGGGCGCCTACGAGCAGTACTTC. It yields the protein CASSLAQGGAYEQYF. This chain uses TRBV7-9 with TRBJ2-7; 8 nucleotides agree with TRBD1. V trimming: 0 bases; J trimming: 2 bases; junction bases outside the gene matches: 3. The CDR3 is 15 amino acids. The germline V gene encodes CDR1 SEHNR and CDR2 FQNEAQ (reference sequence).

This clonotype has a handful of counts. V is TRBV12-3 or TRBV12-4 and J is TRBJ1-1; no clear D. The CDR3 loop spans 12 amino acids. The V gene lost 2 bases and the J gene lost 8 bases, with 9 bases spanning the gap. CDR3 coding DNA: TGTGCCAGCAGTTTATGGGTACAGGAAGCTTTCTTT. Protein sequence: CASSLWVQEAFF.

The chain has TRBV19 and TRBJ2-3; TRBD2 agrees at 7 bases. The CDR3 loop spans 15 amino acids. Germline assignment: CDR1 LNHDA and CDR2 SQIVND (reference sequence). The V gene end was trimmed by 6 bases and the J gene end by 5 bases; junction bases not matched to a gene: 11. The CDR3 DNA reads TGTGCCAGTAGGGGGACTCAGGGACTAAGAGATACGCAGTATTTT. It specifies CASRGTQGLRDTQYF.